The 2 T cell receptor beta chains given below trace back to one sample, sequenced in a study of cytomegalovirus exposure and HLA in healthy donors. PCR employed 60 Vbeta and 13 Jbeta primers. TCRdb's copy holds only in-frame clones and misses some; the assay was immunoSEQ multiplex PCR. Of nearly 110,000 clones in the sample, around 73% are singletons; the top ten hold 6.5% to 8.5%. Sequenced input: PBMCs. The receptors stem from a man aged 25-40 years in good health and CMV-seronegative.

The CDR3 loop reads CASRKKPGQGAGGANVLTF. CDR3 in DNA: TGTGCCAGTAGGAAGAAACCGGGACAGGGGGCGGGAGGGGCCAACGTCCTGACTTTC. The V and J genes are TRBV19 and TRBJ2-6; TRBD1 matches 12 bases. This CDR3 spans 19 amino acids. J gave up 4 bases and V 6 bases, and 13 bases lay outside the gene matches. Germline V gene lookup returns CDR1 LNHDA and CDR2 SQIVND (reference sequence). Variable domain in full (rest from reference TRBV19 and TRBJ2-6): DGGITQSPKYLFRKEGQNVTLSCEQNLNHDAMYWYRQDPGQGLRLIYYSQIVNDFQKGDIAEGYSVSREKKESFPLTVTSAQKNPTAFYLCASRKKPGQGAGGANVLTFGAGSRLTVL.

This clone was recorded a few times. V usage is TRBV5-6 and J usage is TRBJ1-4; 8 positions match TRBD1. The CDR3 sequence is 14 residues long. V was clipped by 4 bases and J by 10 bases; unmatched bases: 9. From germline, CDR1 is SGHDT and CDR2 YYEEEE. The CDR3 DNA follows: TGTGCCAGCAGCCAAGGGACAGGAGAGGGAAAACTGTTTTTT. Translating it yields CASSQGTGEGKLFF.